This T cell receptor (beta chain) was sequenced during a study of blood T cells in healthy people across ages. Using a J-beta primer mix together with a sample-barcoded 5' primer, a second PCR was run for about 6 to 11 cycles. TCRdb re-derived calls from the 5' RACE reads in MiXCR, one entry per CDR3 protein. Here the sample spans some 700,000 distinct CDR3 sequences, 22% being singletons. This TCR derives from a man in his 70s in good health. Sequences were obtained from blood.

CDR3 sequence reads: CASKSGQGASDEQFF. In nucleotides, the CDR3 is TGTGCCAGTAAATCCGGACAGGGGGCTTCAGATGAGCAGTTCTTC. The chain carries TRBV19 and TRBJ2-1, with TRBD1 identical over 11 bases. This CDR3 region has 15 residues. The V gene end was trimmed by 7 bases and the J gene end by 8 bases; junction bases not matched to a gene: 10. Germline lookup yields CDR1 LNHDA and CDR2 SQIVND (reference sequence).